The 28 T cell receptor beta chains presented below share a single source sample, sequenced in a study of blood T cell repertoires in COVID-19. Sequencing used immunoSEQ multiplex PCR; TCRdb keeps in-frame clones, though not all of them. The sample consists of approximately 300,000 clones, 92% of them appearing once. Sequencing input: PBMCs or T cells enriched from blood (not recorded which). The receptors originated from a woman younger than 45 who had recovered from COVID-19.

J is TRBJ1-2 and V is TRBV7-9; D possibly corresponds to TRBD1 (5 bases). CDR3 length equals 10 residues. The V gene's germline CDR1 is SEHNR and CDR2 FQNEAQ (reference sequence). V was trimmed by 11 bases and J by 8 bases, leaving 12 bases between them. The CDR3 coding sequence is TGTGCCCCGGGGGATTACGGCTACACCTTC. Amino acids: CAPGDYGYTF.

The chain is built from TRBV28 and TRBJ2-3; TRBD2 agrees at 13 bases. CDR1 and CDR2 from the germline V gene are MDHEN and SYDVKM. CDR3 size: 18 residues. The junction had 8 bases not matched to a gene; V was cut back by 5 bases and J by 0 bases. The CDR3 DNA is TGTGCCAGCAGTCCGCAAGGACTAGCGGGAGTTAGCACAGATACGCAGTATTTT. Translated, it gives CASSPQGLAGVSTDTQYF.

This clone appeared once. The chain uses TRBV28 and TRBJ1-3; 8 bases are shared with TRBD1. This CDR3 is built from 14 residues. Trimming at V came to 3 bases and at J to 7 bases, leaving 5 bases not matched to a gene. The germline CDR1 and CDR2 sequences are MDHEN and SYDVKM. The CDR3 is CASSFGQGANTIYF. The CDR3 DNA reads as TGTGCCAGCAGTTTCGGGCAGGGGGCGAACACCATATATTTT.

Comments on this clone: Other DNA sequences in the sample encode the same CDR3. The rearrangement uses TRBV30 and TRBJ1-5; no definite D call. From germline, CDR1 is GTSNPN and CDR2 SVGIG (reference sequence). This CDR3 comprises 13 residues. V dropped 1 base and J dropped 0 bases, with 4 bases sitting between them. Here the CDR3 reads CAWSASSNQPQHF. CDR3 sequence (DNA): TGTGCCTGGAGTGCTTCTAGCAATCAGCCCCAGCATTTT.

This chain connects TRBV9 to TRBJ2-1; D is ambiguous. Trimming pared 3 bases from V and 0 bases from J, leaving 7 bases between. Germline CDR1 reads SGDLS; CDR2 reads YYNGEE. This CDR3 comprises 14 residues. As DNA, the CDR3 is TGTGCCAGCAGCGGGCCCTCCTCCTACAATGAGCAGTTCTTC. Its protein is CASSGPSSYNEQFF.

CDR3: CASSPQGAYEQYF. DNA of the CDR3: TGTGCCAGCAGCCCACAGGGGGCGTACGAGCAGTACTTC. V usage is TRBV5-4 and J usage is TRBJ2-7; 9 bases match TRBD1. The CDR3 consists of 13 residues. In germline, CDR1 is SGHNT, CDR2 YYREEE (reference sequence). V was clipped by 4 bases and J by 4 bases; unmatched bases: 3.

This sequence joins TRBV4-2 and TRBJ1-4, with D uncertain. With 5 bases removed from V and 8 bases from J, the gap between germline ends came to 24 bases. Germline V lookup: CDR1 LGHNA, CDR2 YNFKEQ. This CDR3 is built from 17 residues. DNA of the CDR3: TGTGCCAGCAGCTTCCACTCGTCAGGTCTGGAGGAGGAAAAACTGTTTTTT. It codes for CASSFHSSGLEEEKLFF.

The V gene is TRBV12-3 or TRBV12-4, the J gene TRBJ2-3; TRBD2 agrees at 9 bases. This CDR3 comprises 13 residues. The V and J ends lost 10 bases and 6 bases, in that order; junction bases with no gene match: 8. The CDR3 region has the DNA TGTGCCACGGAGGGACTAGCAACGGATACGCAGTATTTT. This translates into CATEGLATDTQYF.

This clone was counted once. The chain uses TRBV7-9 and TRBJ2-2; 11 bases match TRBD2. V lost 3 bases and J lost 2; bases outside the gene matches: 5. This CDR3 spans 17 amino acids. The germline gives CDR1 SEHNR, CDR2 FQNEAQ (reference sequence). The CDR3 DNA reads TGTGCCAGCAGCTTTGCTAGCGGGAGGACAAACACCGGGGAGCTGTTTTTT. Protein sequence: CASSFASGRTNTGELFF.

The rearrangement joins TRBV4-3 to TRBJ2-3, with 9 bases identical to TRBD1. Germline CDR1 and CDR2: LGHNA and YSLEER. CDR3 length: 18 amino acids. Losses at the gene ends were 1 base for V and 2 bases for J; bases not matched to a gene: 10. The CDR3 region has the DNA TGCGCCAGCAGCCAAGCTACAGGGGGCGACGTCTACACAGATACGCAGTATTTT. This codes for CASSQATGGDVYTDTQYF.

V and J are TRBV9 and TRBJ2-7, with D maybe TRBD1 (5 bases). The CDR3 sequence is 15 residues long. Trimming removed 0 bases at V and 1 base at J, with 11 bases between. Germline V gene sequence: CDR1 SGDLS, CDR2 YYNGEE. The CDR3 DNA sequence: TGTGCCAGCAGCGTAGACGCAGGGATATCCTACGAGCAGTACTTC. Amino acid sequence: CASSVDAGISYEQYF.

In DNA, the CDR3 is TGTGCCAGTAGTATAGTACCGGGAGGGCCGGGGAATGAGCAGTTCTTC. Amino acids: CASSIVPGGPGNEQFF. The chain employs TRBV19 and TRBJ2-1, with 8 bases aligning to TRBD2. Germline values: CDR1 LNHDA, CDR2 SQIVND (reference sequence). With 1 base clipped from V and 7 bases from J, the junction kept 9 bases outside the gene matches. The CDR3 is 16 amino acids.

This clone was seen just once. The CDR3 here is CAWSFRQSYGYTF. The CDR3 DNA is TGTGCCTGGAGTTTTAGACAGAGCTATGGCTACACCTTC. This chain connects TRBV30 to TRBJ1-2; possibly TRBD1 for D (5 bases). V dropped 2 bases and J dropped 4 bases, with 11 bases sitting between them. The length of the CDR3 is 13 residues. The germline V gene has CDR1 GTSNPN and CDR2 SVGIG (reference sequence). Complete variable domain (other parts from reference TRBV30 and TRBJ1-2): SQTIHQWPATLVQPVGSPLSLECTVEGTSNPNLYWYRQAAGRGLQLLFYSVGIGQISSEVPQNLSASRPQDRQFILSSKKLLLSDSGFYLCAWSFRQSYGYTFGSGTRLTVV.

J is TRBJ2-7 and V is TRBV3-1 (or the pseudogene TRBV3-2); a possible D gene is TRBD2 (5 bases). CDR1 and CDR2 (germline): LGHDT, YNNKEL (reference sequence). The ends were cut back, 11 bases at V and 5 bases at J, with 13 bases in the middle. This CDR3 has 11 amino acids. The CDR3 bases are TGTGCCTCCTATGGGCGGGACGAGCAGTACTTC. Its protein is CASYGRDEQYF.

The genes are TRBV6-4 and TRBJ1-2; TRBD1 matches at 7 bases. Germline CDR1 MRHNA, CDR2 SNTAGT. V lost 4 bases, J lost 8 bases, and 7 bases stayed unmatched. The CDR3 has 13 amino acids. The chain's CDR3 is CASSVPDRSGYTF. As DNA, the CDR3 is TGTGCCAGCAGTGTCCCGGACAGGAGCGGCTACACCTTC.

This chain connects TRBV11-2 to TRBJ1-4; D uncertain. Looked up from germline, CDR1 is SGHAT and CDR2 is FQNNGV. V dropped 1 base and J dropped 6 bases, with 9 bases sitting between them. This CDR3 is built from 14 residues. Here the CDR3 reads CASSLGAGYEKLFF. CDR3 in DNA: TGTGCCAGCAGCTTAGGGGCGGGGTATGAAAAACTGTTTTTT.

J is TRBJ2-5 and V is TRBV5-1; 10 nucleotides agree with TRBD1. Germline CDR1 and CDR2: SGHRS and YFSETQ. The V segment lost 9 bases and the J segment 0 bases; nucleotides outside the gene matches: 14. The CDR3 is 17 residues long. The chain's CDR3 is CATRGGQGLSYQETQYF. CDR3 DNA: TGCGCCACCCGAGGGGGACAGGGGCTTTCGTACCAAGAGACCCAGTACTTC.

The V gene is TRBV19, the J gene TRBJ1-5; possible D gene TRBD1, 6 bases. Germline CDR1 and CDR2: LNHDA and SQIVND (reference sequence). V gave up 3 bases and J gave up 6 bases, with 12 bases separating them. The CDR3 extends over 14 amino acids. The CDR3 is CASSIWGGRQPQHF. CDR3 DNA: TGTGCCAGTAGTATTTGGGGGGGGCGTCAGCCCCAGCATTTT.

The chain recombines TRBV2 with TRBJ1-5; 8 nucleotides agree with TRBD1. Germline V gives CDR1 SNHLY, CDR2 FYNNEI. This CDR3 is built from 16 residues. Trimming at V came to 6 bases and at J to 2 bases, leaving 9 bases not matched to a gene. This CDR3 is CASSPIDRGGNQPQHF. CDR3 bases: TGTGCCAGCAGCCCTATTGACAGGGGTGGCAATCAGCCCCAGCATTTT.

This chain connects TRBV7-2 to TRBJ2-2, with 10 bases aligning to TRBD2. Trimming at V came to 5 bases and at J to 8 bases, leaving 8 bases not matched to a gene. Germline CDR1 is SGHTA and CDR2 is FQGNSA. The CDR3 loop spans 15 amino acids. CDR3 in amino acids: CASSIQGLALGELFF. CDR3 DNA: TGTGCCAGCAGCATCCAGGGACTAGCGCTAGGGGAGCTGTTTTTT.

The chain carries TRBV28 and TRBJ1-1; weak D call: TRBD1 (5 bases). Looked up from germline, CDR1 is MDHEN and CDR2 is SYDVKM. V lost 2 bases, J lost 7 bases, and 14 bases lay in between. The CDR3 contains 14 residues. The CDR3 DNA sequence: TGTGCCAGCAGTTTAACCGTGGGGCAGAGTGAAGCTTTCTTT. This gives the protein CASSLTVGQSEAFF.

V and J are TRBV15 and TRBJ2-4; D is perhaps TRBD1 (6 bases). CDR1 is LNHNV and CDR2 is YYDKDF in the germline V gene (reference sequence). This CDR3 has 15 amino acids. Deletions cut 4 bases from V and 3 bases from J, with 13 bases between. The CDR3 sequence: CATSTRGDNKNIQYF. In DNA, the CDR3 is TGTGCCACCAGCACCAGGGGCGATAACAAAAACATTCAGTACTTC.

V is TRBV30 and J is TRBJ1-2; D gene ambiguous. Trimming stripped 0 bases from V and 4 bases from J, with 9 bases between. Germline loops: CDR1 GTSNPN, CDR2 SVGIG (reference sequence). This CDR3 contains 13 residues. As DNA, the CDR3 is TGTGCCTGGAGTGTAGTAGGGAGCTATGGCTACACCTTC. Amino acid sequence: CAWSVVGSYGYTF. Complete variable domain (other parts from reference TRBV30 and TRBJ1-2): SQTIHQWPATLVQPVGSPLSLECTVEGTSNPNLYWYRQAAGRGLQLLFYSVGIGQISSEVPQNLSASRPQDRQFILSSKKLLLSDSGFYLCAWSVVGSYGYTFGSGTRLTVV.

The chain employs TRBV2 and TRBJ2-7; 12 nucleotides align to TRBD1. Germline values: CDR1 SNHLY, CDR2 FYNNEI. The CDR3 spans 15 residues. Germline trimming cut 6 bases from V and 3 bases from J; bases unmatched to any gene: 6. The CDR3, as DNA: TGTGCCAGCAGATCCGGGACAGGGGGCAACTACGAGCAGTACTTC. Translating it yields CASRSGTGGNYEQYF.

CDR3 region: CASSLWGQGNTIYF. The CDR3 bases are TGCGCCAGCAGCTTGTGGGGACAGGGAAACACCATATATTTT. This rearrangement joins TRBV5-1 to TRBJ1-3, with 7 positions matching TRBD1. The V and J ends lost 1 base and 4 bases, in that order; junction bases with no gene match: 2. CDR3 length: 14 amino acids. Germline CDR1 SGHRS, CDR2 YFSETQ.

Note on this clone: At the DNA level, this CDR3 is encoded by other sequences in the same sample as well. V and J are TRBV27 and TRBJ2-7, with TRBD2 as a possible D gene (5 bases). In germline, CDR1 is MNHEY, CDR2 SMNVEV (reference sequence). The length of the CDR3 is 13 residues. Between the trimmed V and J ends, which lost 6 bases and 1 base, there was a span of 10 bases. The CDR3, as DNA: TGTGCCAGCAGGACCTCGGGATCCTACGAGCAGTACTTC. Protein sequence: CASRTSGSYEQYF.

V is TRBV29-1 and J is TRBJ2-3; D might be TRBD2 (6 bases). The CDR3 is 15 amino acids. Germline V gene lookup returns CDR1 SQVTM and CDR2 ANQGSEA. The germline V and J ends were trimmed by 4 bases and 1 base, with 15 bases remaining between them. Here the CDR3 reads CSVVYGGFGTDTQYF. The CDR3 bases are TGCAGCGTTGTATACGGGGGTTTCGGCACAGATACGCAGTATTTT.

CDR3 in DNA: TGTGCCAGTAGTATAATTGGAGCAACTAATGAAAAACTGTTTTTT. This gives the protein CASSIIGATNEKLFF. This chain uses TRBV19 with TRBJ1-4, with unresolved D. Germline CDR1 is LNHDA and CDR2 is SQIVND (reference sequence). The V gene lost 2 bases and the J gene lost 0 bases, with 7 bases spanning the gap. This CDR3 has 15 residues.